The T cell receptor beta chain described here comes from a study of blood T cell repertoires in COVID-19. CDR1 and CDR2 (germline): SEHNR, FQNEAQ (reference sequence). V was trimmed by 1 base and J by 0 bases, leaving 9 bases between them. The CDR3 length is 16 residues. Recruits, aged roughly 18 to 89 years, lived in roughly 22 US areas. Exposed participants came across a COVID-19 case within 2 weeks before study entry. Per the authors' pipeline: For nucleated cells, counts were estimated from reference gene primer amplification. The table came from immunoSEQ multiplex PCR; TCRdb's copy has only in-frame clones and leaves some out. D and trimming come from the DNA, and the V and J calls and clone size come from that table. The data show a few hundred thousand clones, around 84% seen once. This clone was counted a single time.

Sequencing was carried out using PBMCs or T cells enriched from blood (not recorded which). This chain joins TRBV7-9 and TRBJ1-4; D is unresolved. This clonotype originated in a man aged 35 to 55 who had been exposed to COVID-19. The CDR3 region has the DNA TGTGCCAGCAGCTTAGGTAGTACTTCAACTAATGAAAAACTGTTTTTT. The encoded protein is CASSLGSTSTNEKLFF.